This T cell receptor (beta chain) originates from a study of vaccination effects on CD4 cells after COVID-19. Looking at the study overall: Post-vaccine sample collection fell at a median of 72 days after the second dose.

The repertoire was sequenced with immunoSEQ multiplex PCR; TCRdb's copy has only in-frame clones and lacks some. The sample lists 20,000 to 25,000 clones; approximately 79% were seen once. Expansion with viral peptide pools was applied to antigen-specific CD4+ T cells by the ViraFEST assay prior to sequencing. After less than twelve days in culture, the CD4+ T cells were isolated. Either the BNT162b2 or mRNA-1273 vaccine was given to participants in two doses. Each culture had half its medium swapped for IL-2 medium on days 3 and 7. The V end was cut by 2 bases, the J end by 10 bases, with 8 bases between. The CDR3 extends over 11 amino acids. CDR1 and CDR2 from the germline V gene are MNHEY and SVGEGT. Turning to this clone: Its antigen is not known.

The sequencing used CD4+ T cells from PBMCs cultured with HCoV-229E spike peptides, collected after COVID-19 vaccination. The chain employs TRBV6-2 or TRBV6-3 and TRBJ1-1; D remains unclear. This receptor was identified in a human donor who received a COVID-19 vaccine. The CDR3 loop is CASSYSRLAFF. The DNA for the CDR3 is TGTGCCAGCAGTTACAGTCGTTTAGCTTTCTTT.